This T cell receptor beta chain was profiled in a study of beta chain features in type 1 diabetes (dated by TCRdb to the late 2010s). At the level of the whole study: Mean age, gender distribution, total cell number and subset yield were not different between patients and healthy donors. A total of 107,917,701 sorted cells were examined across all samples, and the number of cells per subset was strongly correlated with RNA yield. In the study, recently diagnosed type 1 diabetes patients and matched healthy donors were compared on the TCRB repertoires of their sorted circulating CD4+ T cell subsets. Regulatory and stem cell-like memory subsets were obtained from only 8 patients and roughly eight healthy donors, while naive and central memory subsets were obtained from all 30 or so donors. Overall study outcomes, separate from this receptor: Only small numbers of individuals were included in the HLA sub-analyses, which left unresolved whether HLA type had any influence on TCRB rearrangement. Fewer insertions and more nucleotide deletions at VDJ recombination sites were observed in patients with type 1 diabetes, implying thymic rearrangement abnormalities. A moderate but significant shortening of TCRB CDR3 length was observed in type 1 diabetes patients in all four CD4+ subsets. The naive, central memory and regulatory TCRB repertoires appeared to resemble one another more closely among patients than among healthy donors. Shorter templates might be favored by PCR, yet because patient and control samples were amplified and corrected together, any such skew would affect both groups equally. Because cDNA rather than genomic DNA was sequenced, highly expressing activated cells could have been over-represented, although no difference in activation and CD3 levels was found between groups.

V gives up 6 bases and J gives up 3 bases, and the segment between their germline ends measures 8 bases. CDR1 and CDR2 were assigned from the germline V gene as MDHEN and SYDVKM. The CDR3 runs 12 amino acids, cysteine and phenylalanine included. Here the CDR3 DNA is all that survives: 36 bases in frame from base 1. With respect to this clone: Which antigen it targets is not known. No base quality information exists; no much larger clone differs at one position.

The High Capacity cDNA Reverse Transcription Kit was used to reverse transcribe all of the isolated RNA, meaning that expressed TCRB transcripts were what got sequenced. Deep immunoSEQ sequencing was performed on naive, central memory and regulatory T cell samples, with an average of about 4 million total reads per sample. After sorted cells were lysed in RLT buffer, RNA was extracted with DNase-treated RNeasy Micro or Mini kits, with the choice depending on cell number. Each cell subset was processed on its own to prevent cross-contamination, while patient and healthy donor samples were processed together. The immunoSEQ multiplex PCR was used to amplify TCRB sequences from cDNA, yielding 87-bp fragments that span the CDR3 region. Amplicons were sequenced on the Illumina HiSeq platform. In the paper's pipeline: PCR bias was corrected computationally using synthetic template baselines, and reads within Hamming distance 2 were collapsed, with unmergeable singletons discarded. Reads were aligned to IMGT to assign V, D and J genes, CDR3 length, and insertions or deletions at six rearrangement sites. Within each subset, clonotype counts were normalized to sorted cell number, and only after that were true diversity and Gini coefficients computed with the tcR R package. Repertoire sharing was quantified using the overlap coefficient calculated on TCRB nucleotide sequences. Out-of-frame TCRB sequences from naive cells were analyzed as a proxy for the pre-selection repertoire. TCRdb's version of the immuneACCESS table is confined to in-frame rearrangements and falls short of the full clone set. An unresolved V gene accounts for under half of the shortfall where checked; the remainder is of unknown origin. V and J calls and clone size are given by that table; D and trimming were obtained from the DNA. A total of approximately 400,000 clones appear in this sample, around 16% of them only once. The ten largest clones represent approximately 0.019% of the sample.

From each donor, a single peripheral blood sample of approximately 120 mL on average was drawn into heparinised tubes. A BD FACSAria II was used to sort naive, central memory, regulatory and stem cell-like memory CD4+ T cells with a panel that included CD45RO, CCR7, CD25, CD127, CD95 and CD27. A purity above 95% was achieved for all sorted populations. PBMCs were isolated right away by Lymphoprep density gradient centrifugation and were stained directly, without culture. Samples were stained and sorted in pairs, with one healthy donor and one patient per experiment, so that batch effects were minimized.

The sample comprised naive CD4+ T cells from blood. This specimen's cell subset or site label, interpreted: true naive CD4+ T cells. The TCR was taken from a woman aged 18-29 years in good health. Recombination connected TRBV28 to TRBJ1-2, with TRBD1 as a weak D call on 6 bases. The sequence in DNA is TGTGCCAGCAGCTGGACAGACTATGGCTACACCTTC. Protein translation: CASSWTDYGYTF.